This TCR beta chain emerged from a study of regulatory T cells in long-lasting Graves disease. On the study more broadly: Positive TSH receptor antibodies alongside over 5 years of antithyroid drugs were what marked Graves' disease as persistent.

Germline-derived CDR1 and CDR2 are MGHRA and YSYEKL. V was clipped by 3 bases and J by 7 bases; unmatched bases: 10. This CDR3 has 16 residues. Arm-PCR of CDR3 regions with iRepertoire HTBI primers generated TCR beta libraries. One entry per CDR3 protein, called by TCRdb with MiXCR from the multiplex PCR reads. The data show hundreds of thousands of distinct CDR3 sequences, with roughly a fifth seen just once and around an eighth held by the top ten. This clonotype showed up just a few times. The antigen remains undetermined. Study-wide findings and caveats: New patients shared fewer public clonotypes (approximately 970) than persistent patients did (2,741). Persistent disease preferred TRBV28, TRBJ1-2 and TRBJ2-5. It was possible that the small sample size reduced accuracy.

Stated time point: persistent/refractory GD, antithyroid drugs over 5 years with positive TRAb. PBMCs were the source of the RNA used for TCR sequencing. The chain joins TRBV4-1 to TRBJ2-7; 12 bases match TRBD1. Source: peripheral blood mononuclear cells (PBMCs), taken when the disease was refractory, from a patient treated with antithyroid drugs. The sequence came from a female donor with Graves disease. Here the CDR3 DNA reads TGCGCCAGCAGCCATCTACCGGGACAGGGGGCGAGGGAGCAGTACTTC. Translating gives CASSHLPGQGAREQYF.